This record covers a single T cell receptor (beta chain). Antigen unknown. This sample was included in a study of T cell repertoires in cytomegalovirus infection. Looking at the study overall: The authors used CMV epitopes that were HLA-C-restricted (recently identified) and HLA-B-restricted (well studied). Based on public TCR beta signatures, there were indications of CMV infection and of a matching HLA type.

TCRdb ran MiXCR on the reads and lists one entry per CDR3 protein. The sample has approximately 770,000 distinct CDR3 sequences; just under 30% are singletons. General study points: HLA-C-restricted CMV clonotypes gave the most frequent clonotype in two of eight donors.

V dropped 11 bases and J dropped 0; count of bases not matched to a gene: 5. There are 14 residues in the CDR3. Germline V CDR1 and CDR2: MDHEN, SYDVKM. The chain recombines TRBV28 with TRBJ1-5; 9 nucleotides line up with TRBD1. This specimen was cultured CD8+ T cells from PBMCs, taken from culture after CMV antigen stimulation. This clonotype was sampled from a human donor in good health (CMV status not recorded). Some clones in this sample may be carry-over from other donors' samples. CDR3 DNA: TGTGCCGGCTCACAGGGGGCTAGCAATCAGCCCCAGCATTTT. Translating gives CAGSQGASNQPQHF.